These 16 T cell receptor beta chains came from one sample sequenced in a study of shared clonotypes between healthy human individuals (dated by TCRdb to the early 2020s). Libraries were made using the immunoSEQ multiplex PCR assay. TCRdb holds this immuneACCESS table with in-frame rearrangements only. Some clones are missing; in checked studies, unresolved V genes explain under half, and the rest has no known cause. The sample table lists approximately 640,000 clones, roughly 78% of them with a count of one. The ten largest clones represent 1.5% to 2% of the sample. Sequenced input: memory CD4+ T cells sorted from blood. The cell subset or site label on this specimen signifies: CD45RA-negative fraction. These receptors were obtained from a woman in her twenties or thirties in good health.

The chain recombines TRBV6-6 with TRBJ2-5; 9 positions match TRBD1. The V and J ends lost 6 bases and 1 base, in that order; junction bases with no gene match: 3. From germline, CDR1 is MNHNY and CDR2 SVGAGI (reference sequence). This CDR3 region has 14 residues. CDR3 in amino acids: CASRKDRGQETQYF. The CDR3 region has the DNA TGTGCCAGCAGGAAGGACAGGGGCCAAGAGACCCAGTACTTC.

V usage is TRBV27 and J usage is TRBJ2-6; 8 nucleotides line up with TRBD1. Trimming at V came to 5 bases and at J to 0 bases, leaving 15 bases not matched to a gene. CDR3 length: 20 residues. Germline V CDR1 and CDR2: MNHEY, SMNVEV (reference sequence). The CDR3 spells CASSRRNQGQVGSGANVLTF. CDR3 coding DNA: TGTGCCAGCAGTCGCCGGAACCAGGGACAGGTCGGCTCTGGGGCCAACGTCCTGACTTTC.

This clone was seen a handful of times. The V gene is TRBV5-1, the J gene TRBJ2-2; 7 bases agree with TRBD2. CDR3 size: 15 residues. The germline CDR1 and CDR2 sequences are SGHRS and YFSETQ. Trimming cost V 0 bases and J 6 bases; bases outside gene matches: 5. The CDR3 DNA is TGCGCCAGCAGCTTGGATTTTACTAGCGCCGGGGAGCTGTTTTTT. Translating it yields CASSLDFTSAGELFF.

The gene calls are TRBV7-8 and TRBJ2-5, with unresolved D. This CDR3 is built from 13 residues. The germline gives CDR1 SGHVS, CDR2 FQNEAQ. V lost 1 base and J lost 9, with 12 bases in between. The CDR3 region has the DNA TGTGCCAGCAGCTTAGGGCAGGAATCGCCCCAGTACTTC. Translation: CASSLGQESPQYF.

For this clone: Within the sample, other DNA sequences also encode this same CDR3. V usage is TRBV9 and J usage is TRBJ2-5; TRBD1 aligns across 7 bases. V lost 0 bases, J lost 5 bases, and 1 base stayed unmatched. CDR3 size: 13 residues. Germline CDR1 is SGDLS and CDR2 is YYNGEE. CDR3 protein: CASSVAGQETQYF. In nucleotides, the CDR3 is TGTGCCAGCAGCGTAGCGGGACAGGAGACCCAGTACTTC.

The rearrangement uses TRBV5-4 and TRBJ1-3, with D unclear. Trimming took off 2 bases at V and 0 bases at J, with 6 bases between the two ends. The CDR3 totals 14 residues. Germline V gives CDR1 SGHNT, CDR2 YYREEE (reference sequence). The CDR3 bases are TGTGCCAGCAGCTTTCTGGACTCTGGAAACACCATATATTTT. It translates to CASSFLDSGNTIYF.

The CDR3 sequence is CASSLWGSVDTQYF. The DNA for the CDR3 is TGTGCCAGCAGTTTATGGGGGTCAGTAGATACGCAGTATTTT. The V call is TRBV28, the J call TRBJ2-3; D call uncertain. The CDR3 loop spans 14 amino acids. Germline V gene lookup returns CDR1 MDHEN and CDR2 SYDVKM. Trimming removed 0 bases from V and 5 bases from J, with 9 bases in between.

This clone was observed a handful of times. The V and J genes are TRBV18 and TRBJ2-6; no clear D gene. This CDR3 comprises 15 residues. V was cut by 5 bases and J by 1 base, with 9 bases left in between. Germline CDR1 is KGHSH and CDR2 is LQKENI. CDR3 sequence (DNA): TGTGCCAGCTCAGACGACAAATCTGGGGCCAACGTCCTGACTTTC. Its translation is CASSDDKSGANVLTF.

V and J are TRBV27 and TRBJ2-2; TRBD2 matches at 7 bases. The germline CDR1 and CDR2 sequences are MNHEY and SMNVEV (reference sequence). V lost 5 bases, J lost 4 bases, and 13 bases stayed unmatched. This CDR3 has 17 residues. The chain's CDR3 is CASSPWGAGAVTGELFF. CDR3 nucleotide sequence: TGTGCCAGCAGTCCTTGGGGTGCGGGAGCGGTCACCGGGGAGCTGTTTTTT.

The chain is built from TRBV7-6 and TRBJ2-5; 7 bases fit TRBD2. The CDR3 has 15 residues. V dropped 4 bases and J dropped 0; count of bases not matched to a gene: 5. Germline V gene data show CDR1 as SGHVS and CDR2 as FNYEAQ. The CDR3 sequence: CASSSRREYQETQYF. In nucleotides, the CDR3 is TGTGCCAGCAGCTCCCGGCGGGAGTACCAAGAGACCCAGTACTTC.

The CDR3 is CASSLGGQGYTF. The CDR3 coding sequence is TGTGCCAGCAGCTTGGGGGGACAGGGATACACCTTC. This rearrangement joins TRBV5-6 to TRBJ1-2, with TRBD1 matching 9 bases. V was clipped by 0 bases and J by 11 bases; unmatched bases: 2. Per the germline V gene, CDR1 is SGHDT and CDR2 is YYEEEE. The CDR3 spans 12 residues.

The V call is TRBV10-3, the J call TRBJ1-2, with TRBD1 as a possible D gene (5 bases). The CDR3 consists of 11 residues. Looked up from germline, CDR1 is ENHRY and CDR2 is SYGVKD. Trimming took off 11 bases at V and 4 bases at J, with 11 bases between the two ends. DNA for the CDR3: TGTGCCTCCAGCGGGGCCTATGGCTACACCTTC. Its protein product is CASSGAYGYTF.

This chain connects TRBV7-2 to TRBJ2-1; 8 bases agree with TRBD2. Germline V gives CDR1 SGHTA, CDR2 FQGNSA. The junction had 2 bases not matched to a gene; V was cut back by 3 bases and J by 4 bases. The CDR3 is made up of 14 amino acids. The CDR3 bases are TGTGCCAGCAGCTTCAAGCGGGAGTACAATGAGCAGTTCTTC. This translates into CASSFKREYNEQFF.

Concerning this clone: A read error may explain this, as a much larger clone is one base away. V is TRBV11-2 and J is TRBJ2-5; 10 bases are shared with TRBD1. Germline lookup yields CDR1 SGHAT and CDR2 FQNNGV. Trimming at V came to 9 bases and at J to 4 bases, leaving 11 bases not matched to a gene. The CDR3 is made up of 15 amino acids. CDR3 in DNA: TGTGCCAGAAGCCTGGGACAGGGGAATTTAGAGACCCAGTACTTC. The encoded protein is CARSLGQGNLETQYF.

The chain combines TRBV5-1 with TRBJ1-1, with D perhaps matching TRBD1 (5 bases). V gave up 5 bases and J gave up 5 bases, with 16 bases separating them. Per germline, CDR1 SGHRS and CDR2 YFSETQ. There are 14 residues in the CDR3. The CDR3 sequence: CASSQNPGVTEAFF. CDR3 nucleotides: TGCGCCAGCAGTCAAAACCCGGGGGTAACTGAAGCTTTCTTT. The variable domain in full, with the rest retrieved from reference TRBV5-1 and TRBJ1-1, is KAGVTQTPRYLIKTRGQQVTLSCSPISGHRSVSWYQQTPGQGLQFLFEYFSETQRNKGNFPGRFSGRQFSNSRSEMNVSTLELGDSALYLCASSQNPGVTEAFFGQGTRLTVV.

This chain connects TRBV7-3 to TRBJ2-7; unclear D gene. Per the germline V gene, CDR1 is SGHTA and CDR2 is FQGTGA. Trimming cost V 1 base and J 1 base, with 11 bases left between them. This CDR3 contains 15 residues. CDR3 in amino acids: CASSLKGLGSYEQYF. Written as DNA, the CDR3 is TGTGCCAGCAGCTTAAAGGGCCTAGGGTCCTACGAGCAGTACTTC.